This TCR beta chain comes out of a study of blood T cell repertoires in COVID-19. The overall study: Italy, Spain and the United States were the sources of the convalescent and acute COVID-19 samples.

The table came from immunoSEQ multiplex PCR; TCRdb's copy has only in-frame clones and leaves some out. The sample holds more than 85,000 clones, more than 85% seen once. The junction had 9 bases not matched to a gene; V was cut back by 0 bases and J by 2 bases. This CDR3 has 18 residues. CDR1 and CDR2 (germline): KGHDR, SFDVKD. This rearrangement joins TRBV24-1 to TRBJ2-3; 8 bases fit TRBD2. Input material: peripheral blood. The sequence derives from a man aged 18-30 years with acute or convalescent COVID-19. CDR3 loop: CATSDLPRGGGNTDTQYF. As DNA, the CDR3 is TGTGCCACCAGTGATTTGCCACGTGGCGGGGGGAACACAGATACGCAGTATTTT.